A selection of T cell receptor beta chains follows, all from one sample in a study of human T cells and chemical hapten exposure. In TCRdb, the RACE reads were re-called with MiXCR into one record per CDR3 protein. The repertoire includes about 360,000 distinct CDR3 sequences, approximately 6.3% of them detected once, and 8% to 9% sits in the top ten. The source was whole blood, collected in connection with sensitization to the hapten diphenylcyclopropenone (DPC). The receptors were sampled from a woman between 18 and 30 years old with alopecia areata. Some clones in this sample may be carry-over from other donors' samples. The CDR3 runs from the conserved cysteine through the conserved F or W. The D gene is left open where the match is weak. Rows give clone size only sometimes, using once, few, many, or a class for an expanded clone.

D gene	clone size	V gene	J gene	CDR3 DNA	CDR3 protein
.	.	TRBV3-1	TRBJ2-7	TGTGCCAGCAGCCGGAGTGCCAATTACTACGAGCAGTACTTC	CASSRSANYYEQYF
TRBD2	many	TRBV12-3/TRBV12-4	TRBJ2-3	TGTGCCAGCAGGAAAAGTGCGGGGGGGGATACGCAGTATTTT	CASRKSAGGDTQYF
.	few	TRBV4-3	TRBJ2-2	TGCGCCAGCAGCCAAGAAACCGGGACCTCCACCGGGGAGCTGTTTTTT	CASSQETGTSTGELFF
.	.	TRBV20-1	TRBJ1-1	TGCAGTGCCGGCGACGGGGCGGACACTGAAGCTTTCTTT	CSAGDGADTEAFF
.	.	TRBV3-1	TRBJ1-1	TGTGCCAGCAGCCAGGGGACCACTGAAGCTTTCTTT	CASSQGTTEAFF
.	.	TRBV6-5	TRBJ2-7	TGTGCCAGCAGTTACTCGACCCCTGGACCGGCGGCCTACGAGCAGTACTTC	CASSYSTPGPAAYEQYF
.	few	TRBV5-5	TRBJ2-7	TGTGCCAGCAGCCATCCCGACAGCCTCGAGCAGTACTTC	CASSHPDSLEQYF
.	many	TRBV10-3	TRBJ2-1	TGTGCCACTCCGATGGGGGATGAGCAGTTCTTC	CATPMGDEQFF
TRBD1	few	TRBV29-1	TRBJ1-1	TGCAGCGTGGGGACAGGGGTCTCTGAAGCTTTCTTT	CSVGTGVSEAFF
.	.	TRBV25-1	TRBJ2-7	TGTGCCAGCAGTGTTTCGGGCCGCTCCGAGCAGTACTTC	CASSVSGRSEQYF
.	many	TRBV5-1	TRBJ2-1	TGCGCCAGCAGCCTCCGAACCAGACTTTGGAATGAGCAGTTCTTC	CASSLRTRLWNEQFF
TRBD1	many	TRBV24-1	TRBJ2-1	TGTGCCACCAGTACGCCCGGGACAGGGTATGATGAGCAGTTCTTC	CATSTPGTGYDEQFF
TRBD1	.	TRBV27	TRBJ2-1	TGTGCCAGCAGTTACCGACAGGGGTCCTACAATGAGCAGTTCTTC	CASSYRQGSYNEQFF
.	few	TRBV7-8	TRBJ1-1	TGTGCCAGCAGCTCGATAGCGGGGGGGACTGAAGCTTTCTTT	CASSSIAGGTEAFF
.	many	TRBV14	TRBJ1-5	TGTGCCAGCAGCTACGGGGCAGCTCAGCCCCAGCATTTT	CASSYGAAQPQHF
.	few	TRBV20-1	TRBJ1-6	TGCAGTGCTAGGGGAGGATCACCCCTCCACTTT	CSARGGSPLHF
.	many	TRBV7-9	TRBJ1-2	TGTGCCAGCAGCTTATTACAAAGCGGCTACACCTTC	CASSLLQSGYTF
.	few	TRBV29-1	TRBJ1-1	TGCAGCGGTTCCATGAACACTGAAGCTTTCTTT	CSGSMNTEAFF
.	.	TRBV6-4	TRBJ2-4	TGTGCCAGCAGTGCCAAGAAGGGGGGGTCAGCCAAAAACATTCAGTACTTC	CASSAKKGGSAKNIQYF
TRBD1	many	TRBV6-5	TRBJ1-5	TGTGCCAGCAGACGACAGGGAAATCAGCCCCAGCATTTT	CASRRQGNQPQHF
.	few	TRBV7-2	TRBJ2-3	TGTGCCAGCAGCTTTTGGGGCACAGATACGCAGTATTTT	CASSFWGTDTQYF
.	few	TRBV18	TRBJ2-6	TGTGCCAGCTCCCCCCTCAGCTCTGGGGCCAACGTCCTGACTTTC	CASSPLSSGANVLTF
TRBD1	.	TRBV7-3	TRBJ2-1	TGTGCCAGCAGCTATGGGGACAGGGGAAAGTTCTTC	CASSYGDRGKFF
.	many	TRBV14	TRBJ2-7	TGTGCCAGCAGCCGACAGCCGACCTCCTACGAGCAGTACTTC	CASSRQPTSYEQYF
TRBD1	many	TRBV27	TRBJ1-1	TGTGCCAGCAGGCCGGGACAGCAAAACACTGAAGCTTTCTTT	CASRPGQQNTEAFF
.	many	TRBV6-2/TRBV6-3	TRBJ2-6	TGTGCCAGCAGTTACACGGAACTAGCTGGGGCCAACGTCCTGACTTTC	CASSYTELAGANVLTF
TRBD2	many	TRBV3-1	TRBJ2-3	TGTGCCAGCAGCCAAGTCGGGACTAGCGGGGGGTACACAGATACGCAGTATTTT	CASSQVGTSGGYTDTQYF
.	few	TRBV20-1	TRBJ1-2	TGCAGTGCTAGAGATACCGGGACTAACTATGGCTACACCTTC	CSARDTGTNYGYTF
.	.	TRBV10-3	TRBJ1-5	TGTGCCATCAGTGAAGGAGGCGGGCGCAATCAGCCCCAGCATTTT	CAISEGGGRNQPQHF
.	many	TRBV18	TRBJ2-5	TGTGCCAGCTCACCACCGGGATACCTTCAAGAGACCCAGTACTTC	CASSPPGYLQETQYF
TRBD2	.	TRBV3-1	TRBJ2-4	TGTGCCAGCAGCCAACTCTCCGGGGGGTTCAAAAACATTCAGTACTTC	CASSQLSGGFKNIQYF
.	many	TRBV18	TRBJ1-2	TGTGCCAGCTCACTCGGTAGTGCCAGGGGTAACTATGGCTACACCTTC	CASSLGSARGNYGYTF
.	few	TRBV7-2	TRBJ1-6	TGTGCCAGCAGCCTTGGACAAGCGAGCTCCTATAATTCACCCCTCCACTTT	CASSLGQASSYNSPLHF
TRBD1	many	TRBV6-5	TRBJ1-2	TGTGCCAGCAGTAAGGACAGGGGTGAGCCGGATGGCTACACCTTC	CASSKDRGEPDGYTF
.	few	TRBV15	TRBJ1-2	TGTGCCACCAGCCCCCCGGACACCGACTATGGCTACACCTTC	CATSPPDTDYGYTF
TRBD1	many	TRBV12-3/TRBV12-4	TRBJ2-3	TGTGCCAGCAGATCGGGACAGGGGACAGATACGCAGTATTTT	CASRSGQGTDTQYF
.	few	TRBV5-1	TRBJ2-7	TGCGCCAGCAGCTTGTCGACTGAAAAGTTACCCTACGAGCAGTACTTC	CASSLSTEKLPYEQYF
.	.	TRBV20-1	TRBJ1-1	TGCAGTGCTAGAGTGAACATGAACACTGAAGCTTTCTTT	CSARVNMNTEAFF
.	many	TRBV29-1	TRBJ1-2	TGCAGCGTTCCGACAGGAAACTATGGCTACACCTTC	CSVPTGNYGYTF
.	many	TRBV3-1	TRBJ1-1	TGTGCCAGCAGCTCCCGCCTGGGGACTGAAGCTTTCTTT	CASSSRLGTEAFF
.	few	TRBV7-2	TRBJ1-1	TGTGCCAGCAGCTCCCTAACCCCCACAGGGAACACTGAAGCTTTCTTT	CASSSLTPTGNTEAFF
.	few	TRBV7-9	TRBJ2-7	TGTGCCAGCAGCTCTAACATTGAGCAGTACTTC	CASSSNIEQYF
.	few	TRBV5-4	TRBJ2-5	TGTGCCAGCAGCTTGGACACTGGTTTCCAAGAGACCCAGTACTTC	CASSLDTGFQETQYF
.	.	TRBV5-1	TRBJ1-5	TGCGCCAGCAGCCCTGACGGACACGATGATCAGCCCCAGCATTTT	CASSPDGHDDQPQHF
.	many	TRBV5-1	TRBJ2-5	TGCGCCAGCAGCCGAACTGCGGGGAGCAAAGAGACCCAGTACTTC	CASSRTAGSKETQYF
TRBD2	.	TRBV7-2	TRBJ2-5	TGTGCCAGCAGCTTAGATCAGGCGGGGGGCCTCCAGACCCAGTACTTC	CASSLDQAGGLQTQYF